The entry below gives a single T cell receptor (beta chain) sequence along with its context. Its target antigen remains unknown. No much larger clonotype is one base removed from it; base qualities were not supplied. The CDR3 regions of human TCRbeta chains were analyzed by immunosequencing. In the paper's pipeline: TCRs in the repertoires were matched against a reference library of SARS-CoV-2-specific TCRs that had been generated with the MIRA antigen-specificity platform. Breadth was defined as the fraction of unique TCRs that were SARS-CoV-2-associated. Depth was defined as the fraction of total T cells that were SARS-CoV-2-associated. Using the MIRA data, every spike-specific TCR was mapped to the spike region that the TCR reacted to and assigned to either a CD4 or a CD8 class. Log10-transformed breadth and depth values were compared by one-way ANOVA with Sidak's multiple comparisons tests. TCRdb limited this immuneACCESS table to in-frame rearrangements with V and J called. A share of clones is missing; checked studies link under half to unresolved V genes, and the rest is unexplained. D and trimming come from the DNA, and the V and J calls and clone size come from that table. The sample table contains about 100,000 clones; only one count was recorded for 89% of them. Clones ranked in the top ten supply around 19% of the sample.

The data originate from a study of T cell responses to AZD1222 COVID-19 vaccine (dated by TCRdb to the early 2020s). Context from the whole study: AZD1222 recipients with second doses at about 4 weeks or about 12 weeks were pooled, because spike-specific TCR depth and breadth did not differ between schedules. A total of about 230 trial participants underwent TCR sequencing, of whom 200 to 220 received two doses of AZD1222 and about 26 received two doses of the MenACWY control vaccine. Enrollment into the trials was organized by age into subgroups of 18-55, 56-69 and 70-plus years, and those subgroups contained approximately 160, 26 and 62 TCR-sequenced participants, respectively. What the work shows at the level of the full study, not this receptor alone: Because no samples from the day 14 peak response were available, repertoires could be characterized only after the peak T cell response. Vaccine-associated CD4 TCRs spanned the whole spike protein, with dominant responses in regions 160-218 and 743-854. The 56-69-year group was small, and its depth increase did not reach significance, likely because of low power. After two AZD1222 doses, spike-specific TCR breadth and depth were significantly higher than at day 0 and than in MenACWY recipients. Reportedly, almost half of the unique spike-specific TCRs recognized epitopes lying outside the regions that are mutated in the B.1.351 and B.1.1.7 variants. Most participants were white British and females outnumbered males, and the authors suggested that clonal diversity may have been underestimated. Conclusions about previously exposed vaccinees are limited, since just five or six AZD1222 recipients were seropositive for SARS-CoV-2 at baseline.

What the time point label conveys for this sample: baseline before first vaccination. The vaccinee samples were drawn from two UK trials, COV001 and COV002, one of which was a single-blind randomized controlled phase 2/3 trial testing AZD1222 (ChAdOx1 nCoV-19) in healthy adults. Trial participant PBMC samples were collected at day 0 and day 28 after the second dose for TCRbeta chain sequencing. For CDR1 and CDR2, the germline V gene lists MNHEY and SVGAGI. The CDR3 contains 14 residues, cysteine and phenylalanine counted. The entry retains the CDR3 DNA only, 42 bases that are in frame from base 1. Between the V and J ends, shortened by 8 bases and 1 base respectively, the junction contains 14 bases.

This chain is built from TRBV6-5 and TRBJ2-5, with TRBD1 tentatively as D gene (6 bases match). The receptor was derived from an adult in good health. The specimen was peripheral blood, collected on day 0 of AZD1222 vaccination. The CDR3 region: CASSVVGAQETQYF. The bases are TGTGCCAGCTCCGTAGTGGGGGCCCAAGAGACCCAGTACTTC.